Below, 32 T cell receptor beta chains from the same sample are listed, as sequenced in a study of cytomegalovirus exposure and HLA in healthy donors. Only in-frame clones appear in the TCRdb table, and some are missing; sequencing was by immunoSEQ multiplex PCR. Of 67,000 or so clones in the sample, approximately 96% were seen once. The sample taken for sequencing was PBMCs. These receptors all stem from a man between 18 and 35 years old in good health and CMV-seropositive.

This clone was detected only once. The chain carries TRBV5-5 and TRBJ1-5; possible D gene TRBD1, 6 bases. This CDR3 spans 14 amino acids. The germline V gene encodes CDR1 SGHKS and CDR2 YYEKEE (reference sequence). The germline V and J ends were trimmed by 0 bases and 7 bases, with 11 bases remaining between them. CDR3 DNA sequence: TGTGCCAGCAGCTTGGCAGGGGACGAGCAGCCCCAGCATTTT. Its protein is CASSLAGDEQPQHF.

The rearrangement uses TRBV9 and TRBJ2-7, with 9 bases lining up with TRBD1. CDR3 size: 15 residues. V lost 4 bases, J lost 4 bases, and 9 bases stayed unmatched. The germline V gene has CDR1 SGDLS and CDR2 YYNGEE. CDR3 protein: CASSLTGTGTYEQYF. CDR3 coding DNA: TGTGCCAGCAGCTTGACCGGGACAGGGACTTACGAGCAGTACTTC.

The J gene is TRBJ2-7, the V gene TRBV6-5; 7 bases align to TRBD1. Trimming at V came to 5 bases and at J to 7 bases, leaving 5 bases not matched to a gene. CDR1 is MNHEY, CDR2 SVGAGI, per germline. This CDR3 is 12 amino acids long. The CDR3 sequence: CASSQTGREQYF. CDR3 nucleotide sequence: TGTGCCAGCAGTCAGACAGGGCGGGAGCAGTACTTC.

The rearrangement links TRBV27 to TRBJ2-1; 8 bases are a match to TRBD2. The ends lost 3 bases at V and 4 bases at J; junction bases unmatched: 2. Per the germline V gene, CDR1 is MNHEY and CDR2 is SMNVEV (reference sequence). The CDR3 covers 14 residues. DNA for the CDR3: TGTGCCAGCAGTTTCGGGGGGGCGTACAATGAGCAGTTCTTC. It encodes CASSFGGAYNEQFF.

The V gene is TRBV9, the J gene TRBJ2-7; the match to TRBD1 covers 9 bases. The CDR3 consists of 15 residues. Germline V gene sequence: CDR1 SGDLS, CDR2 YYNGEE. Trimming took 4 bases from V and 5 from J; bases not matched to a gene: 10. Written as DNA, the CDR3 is TGTGCCAGCAGCCCCGGGGCGGGGACAGGGAACGAGCAGTACTTC. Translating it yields CASSPGAGTGNEQYF.

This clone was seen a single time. The CDR3 here is CASSVGGSGADTQYF. CDR3 nucleotide sequence: TGTGCCAGCAGCGTAGGAGGCAGCGGGGCAGATACGCAGTATTTT. This sequence joins TRBV9 and TRBJ2-3; TRBD2 matches at 7 bases. The length of the CDR3 is 15 residues. Trimming cost V 0 bases and J 4 bases; bases outside gene matches: 5. Germline V gene data show CDR1 as SGDLS and CDR2 as YYNGEE.

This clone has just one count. CDR3 loop: CASSLGTAPKNIQYF. The CDR3 DNA reads TGTGCCAGCAGCTTAGGGACAGCTCCCAAAAACATTCAGTACTTC. This chain uses TRBV7-8 with TRBJ2-4, with D tentatively TRBD1 (6 bases). The CDR3 consists of 15 residues. Trimming left V 1 base short and J 2 bases short, with 9 bases between. The V gene's germline CDR1 is SGHVS and CDR2 FQNEAQ.

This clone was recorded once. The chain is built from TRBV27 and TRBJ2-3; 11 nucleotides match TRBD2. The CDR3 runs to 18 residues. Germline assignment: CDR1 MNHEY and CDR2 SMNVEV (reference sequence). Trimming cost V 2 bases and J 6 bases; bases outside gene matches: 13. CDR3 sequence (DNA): TGTGCCAGCAGTTTAATCAACCCACCCACTAGCGGGAGTGATACGCAGTATTTT. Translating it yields CASSLINPPTSGSDTQYF.

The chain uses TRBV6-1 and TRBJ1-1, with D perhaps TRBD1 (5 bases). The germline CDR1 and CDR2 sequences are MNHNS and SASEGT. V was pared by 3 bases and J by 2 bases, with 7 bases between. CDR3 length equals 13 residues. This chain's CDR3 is CASSEGLNTEAFF. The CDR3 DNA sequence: TGTGCCAGCAGTGAGGGACTTAACACTGAAGCTTTCTTT.

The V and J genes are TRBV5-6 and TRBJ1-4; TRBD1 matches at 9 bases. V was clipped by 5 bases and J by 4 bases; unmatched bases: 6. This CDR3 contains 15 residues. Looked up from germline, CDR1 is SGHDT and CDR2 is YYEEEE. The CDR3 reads CASRLQGAGNEKLFF. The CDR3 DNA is TGTGCCAGCAGATTACAGGGGGCCGGTAATGAAAAACTGTTTTTT.

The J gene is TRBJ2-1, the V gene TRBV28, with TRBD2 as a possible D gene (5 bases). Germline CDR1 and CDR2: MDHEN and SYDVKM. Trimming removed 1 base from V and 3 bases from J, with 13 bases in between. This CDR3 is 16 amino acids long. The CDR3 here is CASSLLGRSGYNEQFF. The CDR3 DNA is TGTGCCAGCAGTTTATTGGGCAGAAGCGGCTACAATGAGCAGTTCTTC.

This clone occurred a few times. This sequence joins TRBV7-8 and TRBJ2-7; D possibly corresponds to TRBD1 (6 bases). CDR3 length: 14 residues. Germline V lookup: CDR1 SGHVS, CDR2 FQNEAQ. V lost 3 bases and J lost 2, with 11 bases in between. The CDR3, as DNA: TGTGCCAGCAGCTTGGGCGACAGGACCTACGAGCAGTACTTC. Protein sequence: CASSLGDRTYEQYF.

The CDR3 DNA reads TGTGCCAGCAGTCCTTCCCCGACTAGCAGCGGCACAGATACGCAGTATTTT. Protein: CASSPSPTSSGTDTQYF. The chain combines TRBV28 with TRBJ2-3; TRBD2 matches 7 bases. The germline CDR1 and CDR2 sequences are MDHEN and SYDVKM. The V segment lost 5 bases and the J segment 1 base; nucleotides outside the gene matches: 12. CDR3 size: 17 residues.

CDR3 bases: TGTGCCATCAGTGAACAGGTGGCCTACGAGCAGTACTTC. Amino acids: CAISEQVAYEQYF. The rearrangement uses TRBV10-3 and TRBJ2-7; D might be TRBD1 (5 bases). Germline lookup yields CDR1 ENHRY and CDR2 SYGVKD. There are 13 residues in the CDR3. Trimming left V 3 bases short and J 2 bases short, with 8 bases between.

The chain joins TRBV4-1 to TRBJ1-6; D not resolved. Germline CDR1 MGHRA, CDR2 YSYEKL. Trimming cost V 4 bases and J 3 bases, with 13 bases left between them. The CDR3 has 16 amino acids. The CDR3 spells CASSPLGVRYNSPLHF. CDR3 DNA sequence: TGCGCCAGCAGCCCTCTCGGGGTCCGCTATAATTCACCCCTCCACTTT.

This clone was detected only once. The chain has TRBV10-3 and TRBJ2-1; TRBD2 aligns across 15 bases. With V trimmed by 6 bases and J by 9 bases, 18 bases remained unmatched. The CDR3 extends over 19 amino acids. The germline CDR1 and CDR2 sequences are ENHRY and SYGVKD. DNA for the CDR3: TGTGCCATCAGCGGGACTAGCGGGGGGCCCGTGGCGGGACGGGGTGAGCAGTTCTTC. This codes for CAISGTSGGPVAGRGEQFF.

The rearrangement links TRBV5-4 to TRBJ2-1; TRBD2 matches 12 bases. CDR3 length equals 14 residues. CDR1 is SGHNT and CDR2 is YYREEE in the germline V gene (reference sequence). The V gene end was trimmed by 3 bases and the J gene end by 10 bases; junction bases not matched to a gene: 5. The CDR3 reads CASSSSGGAQEQFF. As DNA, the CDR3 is TGTGCCAGCAGCTCTAGCGGGGGGGCGCAGGAGCAGTTCTTC. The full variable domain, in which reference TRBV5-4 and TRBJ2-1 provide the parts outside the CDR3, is ETGVTQSPTHLIKTRGQQVTLRCSSQSGHNTVSWYQQALGQGPQFIFQYYREEENGRGNFPPRFSGLQFPNYSSELNVNALELDDSALYLCASSSSGGAQEQFFGPGTRLTVL.

As DNA, the CDR3 is TGTGCCAGCAGTCCCAGGGGATGGACAGAGACCCAGTACTTC. Translation gives CASSPRGWTETQYF. This chain connects TRBV2 to TRBJ2-5, with TRBD1 as a possible D gene (6 bases). The CDR3 has 14 amino acids. Trimming pared 5 bases from V and 4 bases from J, leaving 14 bases between. From germline, CDR1 is SNHLY and CDR2 FYNNEI.

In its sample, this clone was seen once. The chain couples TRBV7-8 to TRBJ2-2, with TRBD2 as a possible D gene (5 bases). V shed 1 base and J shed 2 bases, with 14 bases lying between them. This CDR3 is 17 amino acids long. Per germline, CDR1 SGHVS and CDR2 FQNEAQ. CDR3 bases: TGTGCCAGCAGCTTAGTCGAACCGGGGTTTAACACCGGGGAGCTGTTTTTT. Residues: CASSLVEPGFNTGELFF.

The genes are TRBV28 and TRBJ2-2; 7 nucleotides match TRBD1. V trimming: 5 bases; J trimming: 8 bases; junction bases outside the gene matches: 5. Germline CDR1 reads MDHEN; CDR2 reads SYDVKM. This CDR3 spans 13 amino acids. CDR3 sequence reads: CASSIQGSGELFF. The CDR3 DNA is TGTGCCAGCAGTATACAGGGGTCTGGGGAGCTGTTTTTT.

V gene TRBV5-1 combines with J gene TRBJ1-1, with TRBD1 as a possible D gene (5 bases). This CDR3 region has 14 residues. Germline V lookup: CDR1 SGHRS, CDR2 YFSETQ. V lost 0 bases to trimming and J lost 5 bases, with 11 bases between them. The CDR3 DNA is TGCGCCAGCAGCTTGGGACAGAGGCGAACTGAAGCTTTCTTT. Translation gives CASSLGQRRTEAFF. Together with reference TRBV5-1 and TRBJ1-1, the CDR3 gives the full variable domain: KAGVTQTPRYLIKTRGQQVTLSCSPISGHRSVSWYQQTPGQGLQFLFEYFSETQRNKGNFPGRFSGRQFSNSRSEMNVSTLELGDSALYLCASSLGQRRTEAFFGQGTRLTVV.

The CDR3 loop is CASSLGGGASTDTQYF. The CDR3 DNA sequence: TGTGCCAGCAGCTTGGGAGGTGGGGCTAGCACAGATACGCAGTATTTT. The chain joins TRBV5-5 to TRBJ2-3; possibly TRBD1 for D (5 bases). Germline CDR1 is SGHKS and CDR2 is YYEKEE (reference sequence). The V end was cut by 0 bases, the J end by 0 bases, with 11 bases between. The CDR3 extends over 16 amino acids. Based on the CDR3 plus reference TRBV5-5 and TRBJ2-3, the full variable domain is DAGVTQSPTHLIKTRGQQVTLRCSPISGHKSVSWYQQVLGQGPQFIFQYYEKEERGRGNFPDRFSARQFPNYSSELNVNALLLGDSALYLCASSLGGGASTDTQYFGPGTRLTVL.

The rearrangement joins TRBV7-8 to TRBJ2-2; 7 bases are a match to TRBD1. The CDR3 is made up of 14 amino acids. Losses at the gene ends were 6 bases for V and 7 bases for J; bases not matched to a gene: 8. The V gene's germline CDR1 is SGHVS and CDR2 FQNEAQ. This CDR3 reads CASSPAGGGGELFF. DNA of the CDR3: TGTGCCAGCAGTCCGGCAGGGGGTGGCGGGGAGCTGTTTTTT. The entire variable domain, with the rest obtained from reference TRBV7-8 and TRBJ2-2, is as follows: GAGVSQSPRYKVAKRGQDVALRCDPISGHVSLFWYQQALGQGPEFLTYFQNEAQLDKSGLPSDRFFAERPEGSVSTLKIQRTQQEDSAVYLCASSPAGGGGELFFGEGSRLTVL.

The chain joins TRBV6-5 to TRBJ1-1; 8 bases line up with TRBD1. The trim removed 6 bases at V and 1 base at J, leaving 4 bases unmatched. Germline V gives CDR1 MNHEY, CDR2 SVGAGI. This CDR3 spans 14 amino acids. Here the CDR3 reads CASRPGGANTEAFF. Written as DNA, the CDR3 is TGTGCCAGCAGGCCAGGGGGCGCGAACACTGAAGCTTTCTTT.

Written as DNA, the CDR3 is TGCGCCAGCAGCTTGTTCGGGAGGGGGCAAGAAAAACTGTTTTTT. Translated, it gives CASSLFGRGQEKLFF. The rearrangement uses TRBV5-1 and TRBJ1-4; 7 nucleotides align to TRBD1. Per germline, CDR1 SGHRS and CDR2 YFSETQ. V was pared by 1 base and J by 8 bases, with 8 bases of the junction left unmatched. CDR3 size: 15 residues.

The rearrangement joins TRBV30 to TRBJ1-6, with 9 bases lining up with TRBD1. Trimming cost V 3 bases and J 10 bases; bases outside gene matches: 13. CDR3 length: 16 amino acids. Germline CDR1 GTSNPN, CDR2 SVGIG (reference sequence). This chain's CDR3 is CAWRNPGQGYRSPLHF. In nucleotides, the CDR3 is TGTGCCTGGAGGAACCCGGGACAGGGCTATAGGTCACCCCTCCACTTT.

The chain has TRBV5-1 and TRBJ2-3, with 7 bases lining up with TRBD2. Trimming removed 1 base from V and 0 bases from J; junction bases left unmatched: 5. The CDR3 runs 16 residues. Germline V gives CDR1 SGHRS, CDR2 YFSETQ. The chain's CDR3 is CASSLSLATSTDTQYF. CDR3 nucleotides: TGCGCCAGCAGCTTGTCACTAGCGACAAGCACAGATACGCAGTATTTT.

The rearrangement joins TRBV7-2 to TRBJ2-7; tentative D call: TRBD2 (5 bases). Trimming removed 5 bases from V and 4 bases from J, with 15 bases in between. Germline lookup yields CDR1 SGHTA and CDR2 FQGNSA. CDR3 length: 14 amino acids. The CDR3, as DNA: TGTGCCAGCAGCCTTGACTATACTTGGTACGAGCAGTACTTC. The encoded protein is CASSLDYTWYEQYF.

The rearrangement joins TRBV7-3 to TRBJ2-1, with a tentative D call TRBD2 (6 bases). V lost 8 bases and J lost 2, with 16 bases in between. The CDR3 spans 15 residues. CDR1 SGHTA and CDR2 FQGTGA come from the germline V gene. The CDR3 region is CASGRIPGPYNEQFF. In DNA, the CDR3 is TGTGCCAGCGGGAGGATCCCAGGGCCCTACAATGAGCAGTTCTTC.

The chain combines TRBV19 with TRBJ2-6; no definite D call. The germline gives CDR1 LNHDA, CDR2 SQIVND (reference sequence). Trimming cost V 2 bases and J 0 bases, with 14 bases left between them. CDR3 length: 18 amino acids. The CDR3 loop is CASSINSPSRSGANVLTF. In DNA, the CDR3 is TGTGCCAGTAGTATAAACTCTCCGTCCCGCTCTGGGGCCAACGTCCTGACTTTC.

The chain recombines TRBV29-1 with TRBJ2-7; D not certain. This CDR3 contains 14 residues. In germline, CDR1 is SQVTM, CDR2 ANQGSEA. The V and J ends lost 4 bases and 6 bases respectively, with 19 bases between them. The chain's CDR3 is CSVATRSQTGEQYF. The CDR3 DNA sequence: TGCAGCGTTGCTACTCGTAGCCAAACGGGCGAGCAGTACTTC.

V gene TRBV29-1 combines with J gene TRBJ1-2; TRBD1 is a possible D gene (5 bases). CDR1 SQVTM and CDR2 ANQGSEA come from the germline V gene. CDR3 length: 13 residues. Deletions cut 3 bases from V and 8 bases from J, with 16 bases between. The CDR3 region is CSVDMVQDPGYTF. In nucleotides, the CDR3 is TGCAGCGTTGATATGGTACAGGATCCCGGCTACACCTTC.